Included here is one T cell receptor (beta chain) sequence, with context. The antigen it binds to is not known. Base qualities are not provided; no much larger clone lies one nucleotide away. TCR cDNA was made using 5'RACE template switching, a step that added a universal primer site and unique molecular identifiers. Priming of cDNA synthesis was performed from both the TCR alpha and TCR beta constant segments. Two PCR steps were used to amplify libraries, with sample barcodes and sequencing adapters being added in the second step. Libraries were sequenced on Illumina HiSeq 2500 (2x100 bp) or NovaSeq (2x150 bp). The authors processed their data as follows. MIGEC was used to demultiplex reads and collapse the reads into UMI consensus sequences, and MiXCR was used for V(D)J alignment. Clonotypes responding to the vaccine were identified with edgeR on replicate PBMC samples, with the criteria of FDR below 0.01 and a log2 fold change above 5 up to day 15. CD4 or CD8 identity was assigned to each bulk clonotype according to whether the clonotype was present at higher abundance in the sequenced CD4 repertoire or the sequenced CD8 repertoire. TCRdb reworked the public reads: Q25 trimming with fastp, MiXCR clone assembly, productive beta chains retained. Here each entry gathers all rows of one CDR3 protein and keeps the most common genes and DNA. Clone size and V and J calls follow TCRdb, not the original study. Present in this sample are 200,000 to 300,000 distinct CDR3 sequences, over 10% of which were seen just once. In total, the top ten clones hold about 0.54% of the sample.

The data stem from a study of T cells after yellow fever vaccination (dated by TCRdb to the late 2010s). Turning to the overall study: Libraries from fractions with low cell numbers were prepared with the SMART-Seq v4 Ultra Low Input RNA kit. Blood samples were taken at several timepoints before and after primary and secondary immunization, and bulk PBMC replicates and cell subsets were isolated. Two healthy male donors, one aged 18 to 30 and one aged 30 to 39 years, made up the cohort. Bulk TCR alpha and beta repertoires were sequenced longitudinally to track T-cell clones before and after primary and booster YFV17D yellow fever vaccination.

What this sample's treatment or condition label stands for: live attenuated yellow fever vaccine strain. A standard Ficoll-Paque protocol was used to isolate PBMCs from peripheral blood. Dynabeads CD4 and CD8 positive selection kits were used to isolate CD4 and CD8 T-cell fractions. TriZol was used to extract RNA from bulk PBMCs, CD4 and CD8 fractions, and dextramer-positive and dextramer-negative fractions. What the work shows at the level of the full study, not this receptor alone: A small fraction of clonotypes appeared in both the CD4 and CD8 compartments, likely as a result of convergent recombination. Because abundant contaminating clonotypes from the bulk population could be contained in FACS-sorted repertoires, computational filtering was required. Because only a couple of donors were included in the study, the extent to which the findings can be generalized is limited. After the booster, most of the clones that had expanded following primary vaccination were detected again (approximately 95% of CD4 and around 90% of CD8), which suggests that memory was broadly maintained. Compared with the primary T-cell response, the secondary T-cell response was weaker but faster, peaking on day 5 rather than day 15.

CDR1 and CDR2 are read off the germline V gene as SGHRS and YFSETQ. After removal of 4 bases from V and 5 bases from J, the junction retains 9 bases not matched to a gene. From the cysteine through the phenylalanine, the CDR3 covers 16 amino acids. The DNA shown is the 48-base CDR3, in frame from base 1. The chain was built from TRBV5-1 and TRBJ2-2; TRBD2 agrees with 9 junctional bases. The receptor comes from a man younger than 40 who received the YFV17D yellow fever vaccine. This material consisted of CD4+ T cells sorted from PBMCs, taken 45 days after the yellow fever booster vaccination. The nucleotide sequence reads TGCGCCAGCAGCGTGATAGCGGGAGCAGAAACCGGGGAGCTGTTTTTT. Translated, it reads CASSVIAGAETGELFF.